Sequencing of this T cell receptor beta chain was carried out in a study of blood T cell repertoires in COVID-19. Produced via immunoSEQ multiplex PCR; TCRdb's table is partial and in-frame only. The sample has approximately 200,000 clones; roughly 83% are singletons. There are 11 residues in the CDR3. Per germline, CDR1 LNHDA and CDR2 SQIVND (reference sequence). The germline V and J ends were trimmed by 5 bases and 10 bases, with 11 bases remaining between them. The gene calls are TRBV19 and TRBJ1-2; D is unclear. The receptor comes from a middle-aged woman with COVID-19, enrolled during active disease. The sequencing input was peripheral blood. The CDR3 sequence is CASSYQWAYTF. CDR3 nucleotides: TGTGCCAGTAGTTACCAGTGGGCCTACACCTTC.